One and the same sample provided the 32 T cell receptor beta chains below, sequenced in a study of OX40 agonist ivuxolimab in advanced cancers. Profiled with immunoSEQ multiplex PCR; TCRdb holds only in-frame clones, not every one. The sample consists of more than 70,000 clones, 89% of them appearing once. The specimen was CD4+ or CD8+ T cells sorted from blood, collected in a trial of the OX40 agonist ivuxolimab. Receptors originate from an adult with an advanced solid tumor such as melanoma, head and neck, liver or kidney cancer.

The chain carries TRBV11-2 and TRBJ2-7; 12 positions match TRBD2. The germline V gene has CDR1 SGHAT and CDR2 FQNNGV. The junction had 8 bases not matched to a gene; V was cut back by 5 bases and J by 3 bases. CDR3 length equals 16 residues. CDR3 sequence (DNA): TGTGCCAGCAGCCTGTCCGGACTAGCGGGGTACTACGAGCAGTACTTC. Protein sequence: CASSLSGLAGYYEQYF. The full variable domain, its missing parts supplied by reference TRBV11-2 and TRBJ2-7, is EAGVAQSPRYKIIEKRQSVAFWCNPISGHATLYWYQQILGQGPKLLIQFQNNGVVDDSQLPKDRFSAERLKGVDSTLKIQPAKLEDSAVYLCASSLSGLAGYYEQYFGPGTRLTVT.

V usage is TRBV9 and J usage is TRBJ2-1; 10 bases match TRBD2. The trim removed 0 bases at V and 9 bases at J, leaving 6 bases unmatched. Germline lookup yields CDR1 SGDLS and CDR2 YYNGEE. The CDR3 length is 15 residues. The CDR3 DNA is TGTGCCAGCAGCGTAGAGTTAGCGGGAGGTGGTGAGCAGTTCTTC. It yields the protein CASSVELAGGGEQFF.

The chain couples TRBV11-2 to TRBJ1-4; D possibly corresponds to TRBD1 (6 bases). The CDR3 is 18 residues long. Trimming took off 3 bases at V and 0 bases at J, with 17 bases between the two ends. Germline CDR1 reads SGHAT; CDR2 reads FQNNGV. The CDR3, as DNA: TGTGCCAGCAGCTTGATGACAGGAAAGAGTGCAACTAATGAAAAACTGTTTTTT. This sequence encodes CASSLMTGKSATNEKLFF.

The chain combines TRBV5-4 with TRBJ1-2; possible D gene TRBD1, 5 bases. Trimming shortened V by 0 bases and J by 6 bases, and 12 bases separated the two germline ends. The CDR3 contains 14 residues. Per the germline V gene, CDR1 is SGHNT and CDR2 is YYREEE (reference sequence). CDR3 residues: CASSLGTDRNGYTF. As DNA, the CDR3 is TGTGCCAGCAGCTTGGGGACCGACAGAAATGGCTACACCTTC. The full variable domain, its missing parts supplied by reference TRBV5-4 and TRBJ1-2, is ETGVTQSPTHLIKTRGQQVTLRCSSQSGHNTVSWYQQALGQGPQFIFQYYREEENGRGNFPPRFSGLQFPNYSSELNVNALELDDSALYLCASSLGTDRNGYTFGSGTRLTVV.

This clone has only a few counts. This chain connects TRBV28 to TRBJ2-5, with a possible D match to TRBD2 (6 bases). The J call may be in error: the DNA end matches TRBJ2-7 better. The CDR3 has 14 residues. The germline V gene has CDR1 MDHEN and CDR2 SYDVKM. The CDR3 protein is CATTSSQGLGEQYF. The CDR3 coding sequence is TGTGCCACCACTAGCTCCCAGGGATTAGGCGAGCAGTACTTC.

CDR3 region: CASSPTGGEQFF. CDR3 coding DNA: TGTGCCAGCAGCCCGACAGGGGGTGAGCAGTTCTTC. The chain combines TRBV5-8 with TRBJ2-1, with TRBD1 identical over 9 bases. J lost 9 bases, V lost 4 bases, and 2 bases had no gene match. Germline values: CDR1 SGHTS, CDR2 YDEGEE. CDR3 length equals 12 residues.

The genes are TRBV5-1 and TRBJ1-4, with D perhaps matching TRBD1 (6 bases). This CDR3 is built from 16 residues. The V end lost 6 bases, the J end lost 0 bases, and 15 bases lay between the germline ends. Looked up from germline, CDR1 is SGHRS and CDR2 is YFSETQ. This CDR3 is CASTPGDIATNEKLFF. Written as DNA, the CDR3 is TGCGCCAGCACCCCGGGGGACATCGCAACTAATGAAAAACTGTTTTTT.

The chain carries TRBV2 and TRBJ2-4, with 10 bases that match TRBD1. Germline assignment: CDR1 SNHLY and CDR2 FYNNEI. Unmatched junction bases numbered 4, after V lost 5 bases and J lost 6 bases. CDR3 length equals 14 residues. CDR3 region: CASSPRDRGNIQYF. The CDR3 coding sequence is TGTGCCAGCAGTCCCCGGGACAGGGGAAACATTCAGTACTTC.

This sequence joins TRBV10-2 and TRBJ1-1; D is unresolved. The CDR3 loop spans 19 amino acids. Trimming took 3 bases from V and 3 from J, leaving 26 bases between them. Germline V gene lookup returns CDR1 WSHSY and CDR2 SAAADI. CDR3 sequence reads: CASSDRWFRSPARDTEAFF. In nucleotides, the CDR3 is TGCGCCAGCAGTGATAGATGGTTTAGATCCCCCGCACGGGACACTGAAGCTTTCTTT.

The chain uses TRBV28 and TRBJ1-2, with D uncertain. CDR3 length: 14 amino acids. V gave up 2 bases and J gave up 6 bases, with 13 bases separating them. The germline V gene has CDR1 MDHEN and CDR2 SYDVKM. This CDR3 is CASSLRSRAHGYTF. In nucleotides, the CDR3 is TGTGCCAGCAGTTTAAGATCCCGGGCGCATGGCTACACCTTC.

A few counts support this clone. This chain links TRBV7-9 with TRBJ1-2; D possibly corresponds to TRBD1 (6 bases). V was shortened by 1 base and J by 4 bases, with 10 bases between the two germline ends. This CDR3 contains 14 residues. CDR1 and CDR2 from the germline V gene are SEHNR and FQNEAQ (reference sequence). CDR3 DNA sequence: TGTGCCAGCAGCTTAGAAGACAGGTTCTATGGCTACACCTTC. Amino acid sequence: CASSLEDRFYGYTF.

The chain carries TRBV18 and TRBJ2-6, with unresolved D. The CDR3 consists of 17 residues. Looked up from germline, CDR1 is KGHSH and CDR2 is LQKENI. V shed 1 base and J shed 0 bases, with 10 bases lying between them. Here the CDR3 DNA reads TGTGCCAGCTCACCACAGGGTTCTCGCTCTGGGGCCAACGTCCTGACTTTC. This gives the protein CASSPQGSRSGANVLTF. The whole variable domain, remainder taken from reference TRBV18 and TRBJ2-6, is NAGVMQNPRHLVRRRGQEARLRCSPMKGHSHVYWYRQLPEEGLKFMVYLQKENIIDESGMPKERFSAEFPKEGPSILRIQQVVRGDSAAYFCASSPQGSRSGANVLTFGAGSRLTVL.

The chain employs TRBV6-6 and TRBJ1-2; 7 bases match TRBD1. This CDR3 comprises 14 residues. J lost 8 bases, V lost 0 bases, and 6 bases had no gene match. CDR1 and CDR2 from the germline V gene are MNHNY and SVGAGI (reference sequence). The CDR3 loop is CASSYSRGLGGYTF. In nucleotides, the CDR3 is TGTGCCAGCAGTTACTCAAGGGGGCTGGGAGGCTACACCTTC.

About this clone: This sample includes further DNA sequences coding for the same CDR3. The gene calls are TRBV19 and TRBJ1-2; D is uncertain. V lost 6 bases and J lost 11, with 22 bases in between. The germline V gene has CDR1 LNHDA and CDR2 SQIVND (reference sequence). This CDR3 has 14 amino acids. The CDR3 DNA reads TGTGCCAGTAGATCCCGAGGGAACTTATGGAGTTACACCTTC. Its translation: CASRSRGNLWSYTF.

The chain employs TRBV4-2 and TRBJ2-7, with D tentatively TRBD2 (5 bases). The CDR3 has 13 residues. Germline CDR1 is LGHNA and CDR2 is YNFKEQ. Trimming pared 2 bases from V and 5 bases from J, leaving 10 bases between. This chain's CDR3 is CASSQREGNEQYF. CDR3 DNA: TGTGCCAGCAGCCAAAGAGAGGGTAACGAGCAGTACTTC.

The chain employs TRBV2 and TRBJ1-1, with 10 bases aligning to TRBD1. This CDR3 contains 16 residues. CDR1 is SNHLY, CDR2 FYNNEI, per germline. The V and J ends lost 7 bases and 1 base, in that order; junction bases with no gene match: 9. The CDR3 DNA is TGTGCCAGCACCCGGGACAGGGGACTTCCGAACACTGAAGCTTTCTTT. Residues: CASTRDRGLPNTEAFF. The whole variable domain, remainder taken from reference TRBV2 and TRBJ1-1, is EPEVTQTPSHQVTQMGQEVILRCVPISNHLYFYWYRQILGQKVEFLVSFYNNEISEKSEIFDDQFSVERPDGSNFTLKIRSTKLEDSAMYFCASTRDRGLPNTEAFFGQGTRLTVV.

This sequence joins TRBV6-1 and TRBJ2-7; the D is unclear. Looked up from germline, CDR1 is MNHNS and CDR2 is SASEGT. The CDR3 loop spans 13 amino acids. Between the trimmed V and J ends, which lost 1 base and 1 base, there was a span of 5 bases. This CDR3 reads CASSEDSSYEQYF. CDR3 coding DNA: TGTGCCAGCAGTGAAGATTCGTCCTACGAGCAGTACTTC.

CDR3 loop: CASSMSRYEQYF. Written as DNA, the CDR3 is TGTGCCAGTAGTATGTCGCGTTACGAGCAGTACTTC. This chain uses TRBV19 with TRBJ2-7; no definite D call. The CDR3 loop spans 12 amino acids. Germline V CDR1 and CDR2: LNHDA, SQIVND (reference sequence). Trimming stripped 3 bases from V and 4 bases from J, with 7 bases between.

The chain carries TRBV6-5 and TRBJ1-1, with D unclear. V lost 7 bases and J lost 0, with 12 bases in between. The CDR3 has 14 amino acids. Germline CDR1 reads MNHEY; CDR2 reads SVGAGI. This chain's CDR3 is CASKGWAMNTEAFF. The DNA for the CDR3 is TGTGCCAGCAAGGGATGGGCCATGAACACTGAAGCTTTCTTT.

V usage is TRBV5-4 and J usage is TRBJ2-3; D gene ambiguous. From germline, CDR1 is SGHNT and CDR2 YYREEE (reference sequence). V was clipped by 3 bases and J by 5 bases, with 13 bases between them. The CDR3 runs to 14 residues. The CDR3 here is CASSSRSDGDTQYF. The DNA of the CDR3 is TGTGCCAGCAGCTCCCGTTCGGACGGAGATACGCAGTATTTT.

This clone was seen just once. The chain has TRBV29-1 and TRBJ1-1; no firm D call. The CDR3 is 12 amino acids. The germline gives CDR1 SQVTM, CDR2 ANQGSEA. The V end lost 4 bases, the J end lost 6 bases, and 12 bases lay between the germline ends. The CDR3 DNA reads TGCAGCGTTGTAAATGCGGGCGCTGAAGCTTTCTTT. Encoded protein: CSVVNAGAEAFF.

This clone was recorded a few times. This chain joins TRBV19 and TRBJ1-5; D remains ambiguous. V was clipped by 3 bases and J by 3 bases, with 12 bases between them. Per the germline V gene, CDR1 is LNHDA and CDR2 is SQIVND (reference sequence). The CDR3 loop spans 15 amino acids. CDR3 in amino acids: CASSIGRNFNQPQHF. The CDR3 nucleotides read TGTGCCAGTAGTATTGGAAGGAATTTCAATCAGCCCCAGCATTTT. The full variable domain, in which reference TRBV19 and TRBJ1-5 provide the parts outside the CDR3, is DGGITQSPKYLFRKEGQNVTLSCEQNLNHDAMYWYRQDPGQGLRLIYYSQIVNDFQKGDIAEGYSVSREKKESFPLTVTSAQKNPTAFYLCASSIGRNFNQPQHFGDGTRLSIL.

For the CDR3, the DNA is TGTGCCACCAGTGAAGGGTCCCGTTCCAGGGCTTTCTTT. It codes for CATSEGSRSRAFF. The rearrangement uses TRBV7-9 and TRBJ1-1; no definite D call. From germline, CDR1 is SEHNR and CDR2 FQNEAQ (reference sequence). Trimming removed 10 bases from V and 11 bases from J, with 23 bases in between. The CDR3 totals 13 residues.

The CDR3 loop reads CASSRGFRDTQYF. DNA for the CDR3: TGTGCCAGCAGTCGGGGGTTTCGCGATACGCAGTATTTT. V is TRBV11-3 and J is TRBJ2-3; a possible D gene is TRBD2 (6 bases). CDR1 and CDR2 from the germline V gene are SGHNT and YENEEA. The V end lost 6 bases, the J end lost 6 bases, and 13 bases lay between the germline ends. The CDR3 loop spans 13 amino acids.

This rearrangement joins TRBV5-6 to TRBJ2-7; a weak D match, TRBD1 (6 bases). The CDR3 runs to 16 residues. CDR1 is SGHDT, CDR2 YYEEEE, per germline. Trimming left V 6 bases short and J 4 bases short, with 23 bases between. CDR3: CASKVARYGGQYEQYF. The CDR3 DNA sequence: TGTGCCAGCAAAGTTGCACGGTATGGGGGACAATACGAGCAGTACTTC.

This sequence joins TRBV2 and TRBJ2-1, with a tentative D call TRBD1 (5 bases). The CDR3 is made up of 14 amino acids. Germline V gene data show CDR1 as SNHLY and CDR2 as FYNNEI. Trimming left V 2 bases short and J 9 bases short, with 14 bases between. The CDR3 region is CASSEFVRAGEQFF. Here the CDR3 DNA reads TGTGCCAGCAGTGAATTCGTCAGGGCTGGTGAGCAGTTCTTC.

The CDR3 sequence: CASSYTRLAGGYEQYF. The CDR3 DNA is TGTGCCAGCAGTTACACGCGACTAGCGGGAGGGTACGAGCAGTACTTC. This rearrangement joins TRBV6-6 to TRBJ2-7, with TRBD2 identical over 14 bases. Germline V gene lookup returns CDR1 MNHNY and CDR2 SVGAGI (reference sequence). CDR3 length equals 16 residues. V lost 2 bases to trimming and J lost 4 bases; unmatched junction nucleotides: 4.

The chain is built from TRBV7-9 and TRBJ2-3; D remains unclear. Deletions cut 6 bases from V and 5 bases from J, with 9 bases between. The CDR3 loop spans 12 amino acids. The germline V gene encodes CDR1 SEHNR and CDR2 FQNEAQ (reference sequence). The CDR3 is CASRTVGDTQYF. As DNA, the CDR3 is TGTGCCAGCAGGACCGTGGGAGATACGCAGTATTTT.

The gene calls are TRBV2 and TRBJ1-1; 8 nucleotides match TRBD1. The J segment lost 4 bases and the V segment lost 4 bases, leaving 8 bases of the junction unmatched. The CDR3 is made up of 15 amino acids. Germline V gene data show CDR1 as SNHLY and CDR2 as FYNNEI. In DNA form, the CDR3 reads TGTGCCAGCAGTGGGATGGAACAGGGGGGCACTGAAGCTTTCTTT. Translated, it gives CASSGMEQGGTEAFF.

This chain joins TRBV13 and TRBJ2-7; D call uncertain. The germline V gene has CDR1 PRHDT and CDR2 FYEKMQ (reference sequence). The V end was cut by 3 bases, the J end by 0 bases, with 15 bases between. The length of the CDR3 is 16 residues. In DNA, the CDR3 is TGTGCCAGCAGCTTTCGGCGTCGCGAGAGCTCCTACGAGCAGTACTTC. It encodes CASSFRRRESSYEQYF. Full variable domain (remainder filled in from reference TRBV13 and TRBJ2-7): AAGVIQSPRHLIKEKRETATLKCYPIPRHDTVYWYQQGPGQDPQFLISFYEKMQSDKGSIPDRFSAQQFSDYHSELNMSSLELGDSALYFCASSFRRRESSYEQYFGPGTRLTVT.

V and J are TRBV7-3 and TRBJ2-3; 7 nucleotides line up with TRBD2. This CDR3 has 15 amino acids. CDR1 is SGHTA and CDR2 is FQGTGA in the germline V gene. The junction had 8 bases not matched to a gene; V was cut back by 2 bases and J by 6 bases. CDR3: CASSLLAEAGDTQYF. The CDR3 nucleotides read TGTGCCAGCAGCTTACTAGCGGAAGCGGGGGATACGCAGTATTTT.

The chain links TRBV13 to TRBJ1-3; maybe TRBD1 (6 bases). V lost 3 bases and J 0 bases, leaving 15 bases between the germline ends. Germline V lookup: CDR1 PRHDT, CDR2 FYEKMQ (reference sequence). CDR3 size: 17 residues. DNA of the CDR3: TGTGCCAGCAGCTTTTTTTCGGACAGCTTCTCTGGAAACACCATATATTTT. Translated, it gives CASSFFSDSFSGNTIYF.